The clone carrying this T cell receptor (beta chain) appeared once. It was at deep level that the assay was run. Produced via immunoSEQ multiplex PCR; TCRdb's table is partial and in-frame only. Of 600,000 or so clones in the sample, roughly 98% were seen once. The CDR3 has 15 amino acids. The V gene's germline CDR1 is SGHRS and CDR2 YFSETQ. Deletions cut 0 bases from V and 7 bases from J, with 17 bases between. Naivety among CD8 cells was defined by CD45RO negativity and positive CCR7 selection, thereby excluding terminally differentiated effector memory CD45RA+ cells. This sample is drawn from a study of shared clonotypes between healthy human individuals.

Material for sequencing was naive CD8+ T cells sorted from blood. The chain recombines TRBV5-1 with TRBJ2-7, with D uncertain. This TCR derives from a man under 40 in good health. This chain's CDR3 is CASSLEGPPPGEQYF. The CDR3 DNA sequence: TGCGCCAGCAGCTTGGAAGGGCCGCCGCCGGGTGAGCAGTACTTC. Full variable domain (missing parts from reference TRBV5-1 and TRBJ2-7): KAGVTQTPRYLIKTRGQQVTLSCSPISGHRSVSWYQQTPGQGLQFLFEYFSETQRNKGNFPGRFSGRQFSNSRSEMNVSTLELGDSALYLCASSLEGPPPGEQYFGPGTRLTVT.